This T cell receptor (beta chain) came from a study of shared clonotypes between healthy human individuals. Using immunoSEQ multiplex PCR, the repertoire was profiled, and TCRdb retains in-frame clones only, with some absent. The sample comprises some 2 million clones, about 95% of which are singletons, and 1% to 1.3% rests with the top ten. Selected positively for CCR7 and CD45RO-negative, naive CD8 cells excluded terminally differentiated effector memory CD45RA+ cells. With 4 bases clipped from V and 2 bases from J, the junction kept 13 bases outside the gene matches. Germline V gene data show CDR1 as SGHRS and CDR2 as YFSETQ. This CDR3 is built from 17 residues.

The TCR originated in a man between 18 and 29 years old in good health. The sequencing sample was made of naive CD8+ T cells sorted from blood. V gene TRBV5-1 combines with J gene TRBJ2-3, with 7 nucleotides matching TRBD2. CDR3 in amino acids: CASSPEASGTYTDTQYF. As DNA, the CDR3 is TGCGCCAGCAGCCCTGAGGCTAGCGGTACCTACACAGATACGCAGTATTTT.